The 9 T cell receptor beta chains listed next were all sequenced from one sample in a study of CD8+CD57+ T cells in acquired aplastic anemia. It was genomic DNA that served as the template for profiling TCR beta VDJ and CDR3. TCRdb fed the reads into MiXCR, producing one record per CDR3 protein. The table lists some 200,000 distinct CDR3 sequences, 30% to 40% of them singletons. The specimen was sorted CD4+, CD8+, or CD8+CD57+ T cells (not recorded which) from PBMCs. These receptors were collected from a human donor in good health, serving as a control.

This clonotype was detected ten times or more. This chain uses TRBV4-2 with TRBJ2-5; 11 bases agree with TRBD2. After removal of 2 bases from V and 1 base from J, the junction contained 9 bases not matched to a gene. The CDR3 covers 18 residues. Germline V gene sequence: CDR1 LGHNA, CDR2 YNFKEQ. The CDR3 is CASSQRLAGPRGQETQYF. The CDR3 DNA reads as TGTGCCAGCAGCCAAAGACTAGCGGGACCTCGGGGCCAAGAGACCCAGTACTTC.

With respect to this clonotype: No conserved phenylalanine or tryptophan ends this CDR3, so it is likely a read error. V is TRBV4-1 and J is TRBJ1-5; D remains unclear. The V and J ends lost 0 bases and 0 bases respectively, with 6 bases between them. This CDR3 is built from 15 residues. CDR1 MGHRA and CDR2 YSYEKL come from the germline V gene. CDR3 DNA sequence: TGCGCCAGCAGCCAAGATGGCCATAGCAATCAGCCCCAGCATCTT. Translated: CASSQDGHSNQPQHL.

This clonotype was detected only a few times. The chain is built from TRBV13 and TRBJ2-7, with 14 bases matching TRBD2. Trimming removed 4 bases from V and 3 bases from J; junction bases left unmatched: 8. In germline, CDR1 is PRHDT, CDR2 FYEKMQ (reference sequence). The CDR3 runs 17 residues. Here the CDR3 reads CASSWSPGTSGGYEQYF. The CDR3 DNA reads TGTGCCAGCAGCTGGTCTCCTGGGACTAGCGGGGGCTACGAGCAGTACTTC. Using reference TRBV13 and TRBJ2-7 for the parts outside the CDR3, the full variable domain is AAGVIQSPRHLIKEKRETATLKCYPIPRHDTVYWYQQGPGQDPQFLISFYEKMQSDKGSIPDRFSAQQFSDYHSELNMSSLELGDSALYFCASSWSPGTSGGYEQYFGPGTRLTVT.

Ten or more counts support this clonotype. J is TRBJ2-7 and V is TRBV5-1; either TRBD1 or TRBD2 may fit D (5 bases each). Trimming pared 0 bases from V and 0 bases from J, leaving 10 bases between. The germline CDR1 and CDR2 sequences are SGHRS and YFSETQ. This CDR3 region has 15 residues. The CDR3 spells CASSLEQGASYEQYF. The CDR3 nucleotides read TGCGCCAGCAGCTTGGAGCAGGGAGCCTCCTACGAGCAGTACTTC.

This clonotype was picked up a small number of times. This chain uses TRBV6-1 with TRBJ2-1; D is uncertain. The germline V gene has CDR1 MNHNS and CDR2 SASEGT. Trimming cost V 1 base and J 2 bases, with 9 bases left between them. This CDR3 contains 15 residues. The CDR3 bases are TGTGCCAGCAGTGAAGAAGCGTATCCCTACAATGAGCAGTTCTTC. Translating gives CASSEEAYPYNEQFF.

This clonotype was counted a few times. The V and J genes are TRBV18 and TRBJ2-5; perhaps TRBD1 as D (6 bases). The CDR3 length is 13 residues. Deletions cut 2 bases from V and 3 bases from J, with 7 bases between. Germline CDR1 and CDR2: KGHSH and LQKENI. CDR3 DNA: TGTGCCAGCTCACCAGGGACAAAAGAGACCCAGTACTTC. Amino acid sequence: CASSPGTKETQYF.

V usage is TRBV6-1 and J usage is TRBJ2-7; D possibly uses TRBD1 or TRBD2 (5 bases each). This CDR3 contains 14 residues. The germline CDR1 and CDR2 sequences are MNHNS and SASEGT. V was cut by 3 bases and J by 7 bases, with 16 bases left in between. CDR3 nucleotide sequence: TGTGCCAGCAGTGAGGGCCTAGGTTGGGGGGAGCAGTACTTC. This encodes CASSEGLGWGEQYF.

This clonotype was seen ten or more times. This rearrangement joins TRBV7-9 to TRBJ2-5; D unresolved. The CDR3 runs to 14 residues. From germline, CDR1 is SEHNR and CDR2 FQNEAQ (reference sequence). Trimming left V 5 bases short and J 5 bases short, with 15 bases between. In DNA form, the CDR3 reads TGTGCCAGCAGCCAAAGAAGAGGCGCGGAGACCCAGTACTTC. Protein: CASSQRRGAETQYF.

Ten or more counts support this clonotype. The CDR3 DNA reads as TGTGCCAGCAGCTCTGGGGGTAGCAATCAGCCCCAGCATTTT. It encodes CASSSGGSNQPQHF. This chain joins TRBV5-5 and TRBJ1-5; tentative D call: TRBD1 (5 bases). Trimming left V 3 bases short and J 0 bases short, with 7 bases between. The CDR3 totals 14 residues. In germline, CDR1 is SGHKS, CDR2 YYEKEE (reference sequence).